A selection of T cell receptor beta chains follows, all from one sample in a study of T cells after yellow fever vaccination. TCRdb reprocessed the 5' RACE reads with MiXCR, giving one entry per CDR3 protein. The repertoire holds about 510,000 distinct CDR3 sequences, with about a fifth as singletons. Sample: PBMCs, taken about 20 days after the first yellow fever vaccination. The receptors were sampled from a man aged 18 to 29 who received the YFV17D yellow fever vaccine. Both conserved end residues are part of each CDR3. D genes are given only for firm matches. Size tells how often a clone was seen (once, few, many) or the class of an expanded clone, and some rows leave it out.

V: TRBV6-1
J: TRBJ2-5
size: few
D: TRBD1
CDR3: CASSGTGNLWETQYF
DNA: TGTGCCAGCAGTGGGACAGGCAACCTCTGGGAGACCCAGTACTTC

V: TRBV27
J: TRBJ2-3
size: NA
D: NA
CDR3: CASSSTSADTQYF
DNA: TGTGCCAGCAGTTCGACTAGTGCAGATACGCAGTATTTT

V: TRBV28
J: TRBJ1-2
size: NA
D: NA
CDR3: CASSFGFLYGYTF
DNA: TGTGCCAGCAGTTTCGGTTTTCTCTATGGCTACACCTTC

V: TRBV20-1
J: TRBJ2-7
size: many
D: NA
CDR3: CSASRGAATYEQYF
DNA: TGCAGTGCTAGCCGCGGGGCGGCTACCTACGAGCAGTACTTC

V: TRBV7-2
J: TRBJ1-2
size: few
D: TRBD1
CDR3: CASSLGRTGLRVF
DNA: TGTGCCAGCAGCTTAGGCCGGACAGGCCTTAGGGTCTTC

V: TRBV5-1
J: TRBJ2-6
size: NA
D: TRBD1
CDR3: CASTYGQGQSGANVLTF
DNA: TGCGCCAGCACCTATGGACAGGGCCAGTCTGGGGCCAACGTCCTGACTTTC

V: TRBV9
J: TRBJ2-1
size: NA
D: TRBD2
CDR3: CASSVASGGYNEQFF
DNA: TGTGCCAGCAGCGTAGCCAGCGGGGGATACAATGAGCAGTTCTTC

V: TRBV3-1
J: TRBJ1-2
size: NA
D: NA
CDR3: CASSRNRGGYYGYTF
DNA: TGTGCCAGCAGCCGAAACCGCGGGGGATACTATGGCTACACCTTC

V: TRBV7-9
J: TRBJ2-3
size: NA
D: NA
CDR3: CASSLRGQYLDTQYF
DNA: TGTGCCAGCAGCTTACGGGGTCAATATTTGGATACGCAGTATTTT

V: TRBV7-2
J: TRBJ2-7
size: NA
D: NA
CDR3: CASSHDQGWAGEQYF
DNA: TGTGCCAGCAGCCATGACCAGGGATGGGCGGGCGAGCAGTACTTC

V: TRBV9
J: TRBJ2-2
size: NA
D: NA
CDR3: CASSVVETGTGELFF
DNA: TGTGCCAGCAGCGTAGTAGAGACGGGTACCGGGGAGCTGTTTTTT

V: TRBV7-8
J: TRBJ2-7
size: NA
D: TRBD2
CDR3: CASSTVGGSSSYEPYF
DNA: TGTGCCAGCAGCACAGTGGGGGGGTCCAGCTCCTACGAGCCGTACTTC

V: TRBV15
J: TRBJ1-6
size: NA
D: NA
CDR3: CATSKGKGYNSPLHF
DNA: TGTGCCACCAGCAAGGGGAAGGGCTATAATTCACCCCTCCACTTT

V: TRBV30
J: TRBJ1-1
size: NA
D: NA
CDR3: CAWSVSGAEAFF
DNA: TGTGCCTGGAGTGTGTCTGGGGCCGAAGCTTTCTTT

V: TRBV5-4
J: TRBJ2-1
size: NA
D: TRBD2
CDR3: CASSPQREPPNEQFF
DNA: TGTGCCAGCAGCCCCCAGCGGGAGCCACCCAATGAGCAGTTCTTC

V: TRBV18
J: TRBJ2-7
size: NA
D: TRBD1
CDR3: CASSPGTGYGEQYF
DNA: TGTGCCAGCTCACCCGGGACAGGGTATGGGGAGCAGTACTTC

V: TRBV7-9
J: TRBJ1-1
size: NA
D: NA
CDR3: CASSLASREAPEAFF
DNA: TGTGCCAGCAGCTTAGCTTCTAGGGAAGCACCCGAAGCTTTCTTT